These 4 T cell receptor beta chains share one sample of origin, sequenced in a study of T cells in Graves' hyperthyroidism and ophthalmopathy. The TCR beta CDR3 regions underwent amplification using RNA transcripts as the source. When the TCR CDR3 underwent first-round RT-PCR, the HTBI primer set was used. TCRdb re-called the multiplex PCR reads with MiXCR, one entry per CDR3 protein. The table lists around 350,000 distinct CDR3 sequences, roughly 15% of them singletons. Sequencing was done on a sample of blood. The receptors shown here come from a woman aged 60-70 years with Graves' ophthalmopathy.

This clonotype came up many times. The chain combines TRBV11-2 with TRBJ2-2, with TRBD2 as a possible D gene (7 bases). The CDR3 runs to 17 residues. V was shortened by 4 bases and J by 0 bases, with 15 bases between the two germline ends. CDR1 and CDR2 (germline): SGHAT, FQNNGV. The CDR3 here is CASSWVPRGPNTGELFF. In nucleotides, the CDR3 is TGTGCCAGCAGCTGGGTCCCGCGGGGGCCGAACACCGGGGAGCTGTTTTTT.

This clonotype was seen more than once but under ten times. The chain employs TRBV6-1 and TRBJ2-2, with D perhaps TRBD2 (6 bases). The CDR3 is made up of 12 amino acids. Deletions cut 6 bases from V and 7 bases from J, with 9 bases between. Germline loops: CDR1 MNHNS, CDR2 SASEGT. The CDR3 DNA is TGTGCCAGCAGGGAGGGAGGCGGGGAGCTGTTTTTT. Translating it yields CASREGGGELFF.

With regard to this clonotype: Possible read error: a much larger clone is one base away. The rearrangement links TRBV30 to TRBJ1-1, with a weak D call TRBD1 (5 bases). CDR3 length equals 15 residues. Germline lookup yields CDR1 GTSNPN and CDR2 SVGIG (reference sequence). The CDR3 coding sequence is TGTACCTGGGGGGGGAGGTCGTTGGGACCCACTGAAGCTTTCTTT. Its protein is CTWGGRSLGPTEAFF.

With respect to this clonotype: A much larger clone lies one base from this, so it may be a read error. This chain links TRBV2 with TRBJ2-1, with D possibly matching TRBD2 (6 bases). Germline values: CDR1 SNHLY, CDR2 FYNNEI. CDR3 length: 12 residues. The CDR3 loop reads CACRLESSEQFF. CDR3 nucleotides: TGTGCCTGCAGACTAGAATCCAGCGAGCAGTTCTTC.